The present T cell receptor (beta chain) was sequenced within a study of cytomegalovirus exposure and HLA in healthy donors. Concerning this clone itself: Its specificity is unknown.

The PCR was carried out with 60 Vbeta primers and 13 Jbeta primers. Clones were sequenced by immunoSEQ multiplex PCR, and TCRdb holds only the in-frame ones, with some missing. The table includes around 210,000 clones, 65% to 85% detected once. Findings and limits, study-wide: The dataset shows that most TCR sequences were rare, while some public TCRs occurred in many donors. The likely origin of a cluster of highly shared sequence variants was a sequencing artifact. Versus the roughly 670-donor mean, an Asian-associated ancestry cluster reportedly showed fewer N-insertions in a later analysis. Immune exposure information comprised only CMV serostatus.

Sequencing input: PBMCs. The TCR was taken from a woman in her twenties or thirties in good health and CMV-seronegative.

CDR3 region: CASSPRTDRGAFF. The CDR3 bases are TGCGCCAGCAGCCCTCGGACAGACCGGGGAGCTTTCTTT. The chain is built from TRBV5-1 and TRBJ1-1, with TRBD1 as a possible D gene (6 bases). CDR1 and CDR2 from the germline V gene are SGHRS and YFSETQ. CDR3 length: 13 amino acids. With 4 bases removed from V and 10 bases from J, the gap between germline ends came to 17 bases. The full variable domain, with the rest looked up from reference TRBV5-1 and TRBJ1-1, is KAGVTQTPRYLIKTRGQQVTLSCSPISGHRSVSWYQQTPGQGLQFLFEYFSETQRNKGNFPGRFSGRQFSNSRSEMNVSTLELGDSALYLCASSPRTDRGAFFGQGTRLTVV.